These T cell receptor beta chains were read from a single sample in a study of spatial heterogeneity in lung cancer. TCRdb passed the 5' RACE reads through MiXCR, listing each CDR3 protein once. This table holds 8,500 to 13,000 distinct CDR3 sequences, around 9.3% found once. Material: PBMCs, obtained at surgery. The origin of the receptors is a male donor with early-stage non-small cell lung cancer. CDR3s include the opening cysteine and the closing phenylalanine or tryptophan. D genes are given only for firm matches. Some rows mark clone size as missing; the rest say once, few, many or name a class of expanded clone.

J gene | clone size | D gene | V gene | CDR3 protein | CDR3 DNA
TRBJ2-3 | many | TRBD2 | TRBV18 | CASSPTSGTDTQYF | TGTGCCAGCTCACCCACTAGCGGGACAGATACGCAGTATTTT
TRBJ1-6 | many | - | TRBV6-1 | CASSEYPSPLHF | TGTGCCAGCAGTGAATACCCTTCACCCCTCCACTTT
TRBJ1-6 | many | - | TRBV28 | CASSLGDSPLHF | TGTGCCAGCAGTTTAGGAGATTCACCCCTCCACTTT
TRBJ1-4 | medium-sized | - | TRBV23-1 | CASSQRGPPNEKLFF | TGCGCCAGCAGTCAACGGGGGCCGCCTAATGAAAAACTGTTTTTT
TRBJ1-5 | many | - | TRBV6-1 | CASGLLSQPQHF | TGTGCCAGCGGCCTATTAAGTCAGCCCCAGCATTTT
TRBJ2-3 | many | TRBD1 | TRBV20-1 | CSARAGDRGNTDTQYF | TGCAGTGCTAGAGCCGGGGACAGGGGTAACACAGATACGCAGTATTTT
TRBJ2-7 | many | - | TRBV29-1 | CSARGQADSYEQYF | TGCAGCGCCAGGGGCCAGGCGGATTCCTACGAGCAGTACTTC
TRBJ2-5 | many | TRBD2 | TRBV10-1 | CARATSAETQYF | TGCGCCAGGGCGACTAGCGCAGAGACCCAGTACTTC
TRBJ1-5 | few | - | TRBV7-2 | CASSFSPGFNQPQHF | TGTGCCAGCAGTTTTTCCCCAGGGTTCAATCAGCCCCAGCATTTT
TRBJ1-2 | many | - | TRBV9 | CASSVKDPPDVYGYTF | TGTGCCAGCAGCGTAAAGGACCCCCCGGACGTCTATGGCTACACCTTC
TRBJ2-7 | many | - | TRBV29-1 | CSVEVTRGAYEQYF | TGCAGCGTTGAAGTCACCAGAGGGGCCTACGAGCAGTACTTC
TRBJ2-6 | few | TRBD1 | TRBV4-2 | CASSHQGQGGTGANVLTF | TGTGCCAGCAGCCATCAGGGACAGGGGGGGACTGGGGCCAACGTCCTGACTTTC
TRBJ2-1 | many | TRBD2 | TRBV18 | CASSPPLAGSSYNEQFF | TGTGCCAGCTCCCCGCCTCTAGCGGGGAGCTCCTACAATGAGCAGTTCTTC
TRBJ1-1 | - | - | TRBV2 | CASSDQGFNTEAFF | TGTGCCAGCAGTGATCAGGGCTTTAACACTGAAGCTTTCTTT
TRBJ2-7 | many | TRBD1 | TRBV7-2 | CASSWDRAYEQYF | TGTGCCAGCAGCTGGGACAGAGCCTACGAGCAGTACTTC
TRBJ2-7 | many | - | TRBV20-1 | CSARDLRSYEQYF | TGCAGTGCTAGAGATCTACGCTCCTACGAGCAGTACTTC
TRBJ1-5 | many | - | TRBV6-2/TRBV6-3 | CASSFWTKQPQHF | TGTGCCAGCAGTTTTTGGACTAAACAGCCCCAGCATTTT
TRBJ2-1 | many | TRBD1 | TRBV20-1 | CSARSGTGTNNEQFF | TGCAGTGCTCGTTCCGGGACAGGGACTAACAATGAGCAGTTCTTC
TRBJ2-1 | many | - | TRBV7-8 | CASSLFKGSNEQFF | TGTGCCAGCAGCTTATTTAAGGGAAGCAATGAGCAGTTCTTC
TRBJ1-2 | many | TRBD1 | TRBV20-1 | CSAEDREAGYTF | TGCAGTGCCGAGGACAGGGAGGCTGGCTACACCTTC
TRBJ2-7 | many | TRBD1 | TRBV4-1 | CASSQGQLSYEQYF | TGCGCCAGCAGCCAGGGACAGCTCTCCTACGAGCAGTACTTC
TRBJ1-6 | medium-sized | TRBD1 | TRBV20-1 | CSASDRGDPSASPLHF | TGCAGTGCTTCAGACAGGGGCGACCCCTCCGCCTCACCCCTCCACTTT
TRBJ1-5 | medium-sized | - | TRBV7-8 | CASSPGGGGQPQHF | TGTGCCAGCAGCCCAGGAGGTGGCGGTCAGCCCCAGCATTTT
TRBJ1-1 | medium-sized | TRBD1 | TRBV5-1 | CASSLGDRVGTEAFF | TGCGCCAGCAGCTTGGGGGACAGGGTTGGAACTGAAGCTTTCTTT
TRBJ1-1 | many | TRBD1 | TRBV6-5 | CASSPWTGQNTEAFF | TGTGCCAGCAGTCCTTGGACAGGGCAGAACACTGAAGCTTTCTTT
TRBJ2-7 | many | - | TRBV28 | CASSYTGKVYEQYF | TGTGCCAGCAGCTATACAGGGAAGGTGTACGAGCAGTACTTC
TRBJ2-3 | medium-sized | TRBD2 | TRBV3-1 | CASSPSGRTDTQYF | TGTGCCAGCAGCCCTAGCGGCCGGACAGATACGCAGTATTTT
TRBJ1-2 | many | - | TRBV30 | CAWSEAGFYGYTF | TGTGCCTGGAGTGAGGCGGGCTTCTATGGCTACACCTTC
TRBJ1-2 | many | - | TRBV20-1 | CSARMIFYGYTF | TGCAGTGCCCGGATGATTTTCTATGGCTACACCTTC
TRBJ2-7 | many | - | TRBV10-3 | CAISAGQSYEQYF | TGTGCCATCAGCGCTGGACAGTCCTACGAGCAGTACTTC
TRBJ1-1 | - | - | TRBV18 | CASSPDRSTEAFF | TGTGCCAGCTCCCCGGACAGAAGCACTGAAGCTTTCTTT